The TCR beta chain under discussion was sequenced for a study of T-cell reconstitution after alpha-beta-depleted transplantation in children. This clonotype was picked up a small number of times. Its antigen is currently unknown. Researchers prepared the TCRbeta library using unique molecular identifiers, the study reports. MiXCR, applied by TCRdb to the PCR reads, yields one record per CDR3 protein. Of hundreds of thousands of distinct CDR3 sequences listed, approximately 13% are singletons. Points from the study as a whole: At the one-year point after transplant, T-cell counts and TCRbeta diversity were found to come mostly from T cells that had been newly produced. For some patients, TCRbeta diversity was high at day 60 because of recipient T cells and thymic progenitors that survived. Reportedly, roughly two months post-transplant, alpha-beta T cells arose from several hundred expanded graft clones.

CDR1 and CDR2 (germline): MNHNS, SASEGT. V trimming: 7 bases; J trimming: 5 bases; junction bases outside the gene matches: 11. The CDR3 length is 16 residues. The sequenced sample was PBMCs, mostly from graft donor cells, obtained 360 days after TCRalphabeta/CD19-depleted stem cell transplant. The receptor's source is a male patient between 5 and 17 years old who had a stem cell transplant for acute myeloid leukemia, so the T cells may come from the graft donor. This chain links TRBV6-1 with TRBJ2-7; 13 nucleotides match TRBD2. CDR3 bases: TGTGCCAGCATCAAAACGGGACTAGCGGGACAAAACGAGCAGTACTTC. This translates into CASIKTGLAGQNEQYF.